What follows are 24 T cell receptor beta chains derived from one specimen sequenced in a study of T cells in Graves' hyperthyroidism and ophthalmopathy. From RNA transcripts, TCR beta CDR3 regions were amplified. Carried out on the TCR CDR3, a first-round RT-PCR used the HTBI primer set. MiXCR, applied by TCRdb to the multiplex PCR reads, yields one record per CDR3 protein. This sample has some 530,000 distinct CDR3 sequences, with roughly 22% found just once. Sequencing was performed on blood. These receptors came from a woman between 70 and 85 years old with Graves' ophthalmopathy.

This clonotype was recorded a few times. The chain combines TRBV29-1 with TRBJ2-3; unclear D gene. Germline V CDR1 and CDR2: SQVTM, ANQGSEA. Trimming left V 5 bases short and J 2 bases short, with 5 bases between. The length of the CDR3 is 11 residues. CDR3 coding DNA: TGCAGCGTTAGCCCCACAGATACGCAGTATTTT. Translation: CSVSPTDTQYF.

This clonotype was recorded at least ten times. The chain employs TRBV7-2 and TRBJ2-1; D unresolved. The germline V and J ends were trimmed by 7 bases and 5 bases, with 9 bases remaining between them. Germline V CDR1 and CDR2: SGHTA, FQGNSA. CDR3 length: 12 residues. DNA for the CDR3: TGTGCCAGCATTTCAAGGCACAATGAGCAGTTCTTC. Amino acids: CASISRHNEQFF.

This chain joins TRBV20-1 and TRBJ2-1, with D unresolved. CDR3 size: 11 residues. The V and J ends lost 7 bases and 6 bases respectively, with 10 bases between them. Germline V lookup: CDR1 DFQATT, CDR2 SNEGSKA (reference sequence). The chain's CDR3 is CSVESSNEQFF. The CDR3 DNA reads TGCAGTGTAGAGTCCAGCAATGAGCAGTTCTTC.

This chain uses TRBV7-8 with TRBJ2-1, with D perhaps matching TRBD2 (6 bases). The germline V and J ends were trimmed by 5 bases and 6 bases, with 20 bases remaining between them. The CDR3 length is 16 residues. The germline V gene has CDR1 SGHVS and CDR2 FQNEAQ. For the CDR3, the DNA is TGTGCCAGCAGCCCCCACTGGGGAGGTCGACTCAATGAGCAGTTCTTC. Encoded protein: CASSPHWGGRLNEQFF.

To note about this clonotype: The conserved phenylalanine or tryptophan is not found at the CDR3 terminus, so this likely reflects a read error. In DNA form, the CDR3 reads TGTGCCAGCAGCTTAGCTCCAGGGATTTACTACGAGCAGTACCTC. Translation: CASSLAPGIYYEQYL. The gene calls are TRBV7-8 and TRBJ2-7; D perhaps matches TRBD1 (5 bases). Trimming took off 0 bases at V and 3 bases at J, with 12 bases between the two ends. CDR3 length equals 15 residues. Per the germline V gene, CDR1 is SGHVS and CDR2 is FQNEAQ.

The V and J genes are TRBV7-3 and TRBJ2-7; TRBD2 matches 8 bases. Germline V gene data show CDR1 as SGHTA and CDR2 as FQGTGA. J lost 6 bases, V lost 7 bases, and 17 bases had no gene match. CDR3 length: 16 residues. The chain's CDR3 is CASNPHGGGRQSEQYF. DNA of the CDR3: TGTGCCAGCAACCCGCACGGGGGCGGGAGGCAGAGCGAGCAGTACTTC. Complete variable domain (other parts from reference TRBV7-3 and TRBJ2-7): GAGVSQTPSNKVTEKGKYVELRCDPISGHTALYWYRQSLGQGPEFLIYFQGTGAADDSGLPNDRFFAVRPEGSVSTLKIQRTERGDSAVYLCASNPHGGGRQSEQYFGPGTRLTVT.

The sample holds many counts of this clonotype. The V and J genes are TRBV6-1 and TRBJ2-7; 8 bases fit TRBD1. From germline, CDR1 is MNHNS and CDR2 SASEGT. Trimming took 11 bases from V and 3 from J; bases not matched to a gene: 9. This CDR3 has 13 amino acids. In nucleotides, the CDR3 is TGTGCCGGTTCGCCAGGACAGGGCTACGAGCAGTACTTC. Its translation is CAGSPGQGYEQYF.

This clonotype was recorded at least ten times. The rearrangement joins TRBV7-2 to TRBJ1-5; the D is unclear. This CDR3 is 14 amino acids long. Germline values: CDR1 SGHTA, CDR2 FQGNSA. V was shortened by 5 bases and J by 4 bases, with 12 bases between the two germline ends. In DNA, the CDR3 is TGTGCCAGCAGCCGAGAGGCACAGAATCAGCCCCAGCATTTT. This codes for CASSREAQNQPQHF.

The chain combines TRBV6-1 with TRBJ2-5, with 7 bases lining up with TRBD2. Germline values: CDR1 MNHNS, CDR2 SASEGT. The trim removed 6 bases at V and 2 bases at J, leaving 12 bases unmatched. CDR3 length: 16 amino acids. CDR3: CASSPSWASGQETQYF. Written as DNA, the CDR3 is TGTGCCAGCAGCCCCTCGTGGGCTAGCGGTCAAGAGACCCAGTACTTC.

The J gene is TRBJ1-3, the V gene TRBV7-2; no reliable D call. V gave up 3 bases and J gave up 0 bases, with 9 bases separating them. The CDR3 totals 15 residues. The V gene's germline CDR1 is SGHTA and CDR2 FQGNSA. The CDR3 protein is CASSLDGYSGNTIYF. The CDR3 coding sequence is TGTGCCAGCAGCTTGGACGGATACTCTGGAAACACCATATATTTT.

This clonotype has a handful of counts. The chain recombines TRBV20-1 with TRBJ2-3; 12 bases line up with TRBD2. The germline CDR1 and CDR2 sequences are DFQATT and SNEGSKA (reference sequence). The CDR3 runs 13 residues. J lost 5 bases, V lost 6 bases, and 3 bases had no gene match. This CDR3 reads CSAGLAGIDTQYF. CDR3 nucleotides: TGCAGTGCAGGACTAGCGGGGATAGATACGCAGTATTTT.

The genes are TRBV5-6 and TRBJ2-3; 14 bases are a match to TRBD2. V was clipped by 2 bases and J by 6 bases; unmatched bases: 8. The CDR3 length is 17 residues. Per germline, CDR1 SGHDT and CDR2 YYEEEE. Written as DNA, the CDR3 is TGTGCCAGCAGCTTTCGACTAGCGGGAGGGCCAGGCGATACGCAGTATTTT. Its protein product is CASSFRLAGGPGDTQYF.

V gene TRBV27 combines with J gene TRBJ2-7; 9 bases agree with TRBD1. Trimming cost V 8 bases and J 3 bases; bases outside gene matches: 8. The CDR3 sequence is 14 residues long. CDR1 is MNHEY and CDR2 is SMNVEV in the germline V gene (reference sequence). The CDR3 nucleotides read TGTGCCAGCGCCTCGGGACAGGGTATCTACGAGCAGTACTTC. This codes for CASASGQGIYEQYF.

The chain has TRBV12-5 and TRBJ2-1, with 7 bases aligning to TRBD2. Trimming removed 7 bases from V and 12 bases from J; junction bases left unmatched: 6. The CDR3 has 11 residues. Per the germline V gene, CDR1 is LGHNT and CDR2 is FRNRAP. CDR3 protein: CASDLAGAQFF. CDR3 nucleotide sequence: TGTGCTAGTGACTTGGCGGGAGCGCAGTTCTTC.

This clonotype appeared many times. The V and J genes are TRBV12-3 or TRBV12-4 and TRBJ1-2, with D unresolved. With 3 bases removed from V and 5 bases from J, the gap between germline ends came to 13 bases. The CDR3 contains 14 residues. DNA of the CDR3: TGTGCCAGCAGTTTTCGTGGCAGTTTATATGGCTACACCTTC. This encodes CASSFRGSLYGYTF.

A note on this clonotype: Germline and junction disagree at one end, which may indicate a read error. The rearrangement joins TRBV12-3 or TRBV12-4 to TRBJ2-2; unclear D gene. This CDR3 region has 15 residues. CDR3 residues: CAISENTGSAGELFF. The CDR3 DNA follows: TGTGCCATCAGTGAGAACACTGGATCGGCCGGGGAGCTGTTTTTT.

The chain carries TRBV6-2 or TRBV6-3 and TRBJ1-5; D not certain. V was pared by 6 bases and J by 0 bases, with 21 bases between. The germline CDR1 and CDR2 sequences are MNHEY and SVGEGT. The CDR3 has 18 residues. The CDR3 sequence is CASSLILADPTSNQPQHF. The CDR3 DNA follows: TGTGCCAGCAGCCTTATATTGGCGGACCCAACTAGCAATCAGCCCCAGCATTTT.

A few counts support this clonotype. The V call is TRBV12-3 or TRBV12-4, the J call TRBJ2-7; 10 bases fit TRBD2. CDR3 length: 14 residues. V shed 6 bases and J 5 bases; nucleotides not matched to a gene: 7. CDR3 region: CASRRSGRADEQYF. The CDR3 coding sequence is TGTGCCAGCAGGAGAAGCGGGAGGGCCGACGAGCAGTACTTC.

This clonotype was found a few times. The V gene is TRBV6-2 or TRBV6-3, the J gene TRBJ2-7, with 14 bases fitting TRBD2. The germline gives CDR1 MNHEY, CDR2 SVGEGT. CDR3 size: 19 residues. The V gene end was trimmed by 5 bases and the J gene end by 3 bases; junction bases not matched to a gene: 15. The CDR3 region is CASSKHTPGLAGAFYEQYF. Here the CDR3 DNA reads TGTGCCAGCAGTAAACACACGCCGGGACTAGCGGGAGCCTTCTACGAGCAGTACTTC.

The chain combines TRBV9 with TRBJ1-2; D is perhaps TRBD1 (6 bases). Trimming removed 6 bases from V and 3 bases from J, with 15 bases in between. The CDR3 is 14 residues long. Germline CDR1 reads SGDLS; CDR2 reads YYNGEE. CDR3: CASTPRGQDYGYTF. CDR3 DNA sequence: TGTGCCAGCACCCCACGGGGGCAGGACTATGGCTACACCTTC.

This clonotype has only a few counts. The V gene is TRBV24-1, the J gene TRBJ2-1; tentative D call: TRBD1 (6 bases). Trimming cost V 5 bases and J 5 bases, with 12 bases left between them. This CDR3 spans 14 amino acids. CDR1 and CDR2 from the germline V gene are KGHDR and SFDVKD. For the CDR3, the DNA is TGTGCCACCAGTGGCGGACAGATTAACAATGAGCAGTTCTTC. Translation: CATSGGQINNEQFF.

The genes are TRBV6-1 and TRBJ1-3, with a weak D call TRBD1 (5 bases). Germline CDR1 is MNHNS and CDR2 is SASEGT. Trimming pared 6 bases from V and 0 bases from J, leaving 15 bases between. The CDR3 has 16 residues. CDR3 bases: TGTGCCAGCAGCTCAATGGGGCCGCGCTCTGGAAACACCATATATTTT. This translates into CASSSMGPRSGNTIYF.

This clonotype was seen many times. This chain links TRBV6-1 with TRBJ1-1; no clear D gene. Germline V gives CDR1 MNHNS, CDR2 SASEGT. Trimming shortened V by 3 bases and J by 8 bases, and 13 bases separated the two germline ends. The CDR3 has 13 residues. CDR3 DNA: TGTGCCAGCAGTGAGAGGCAGTTGGGAGAAGCTTTCTTT. This codes for CASSERQLGEAFF.

This chain connects TRBV5-1 to TRBJ1-1; 7 positions match TRBD1. The V gene's germline CDR1 is SGHRS and CDR2 YFSETQ. This CDR3 has 15 amino acids. V lost 4 bases, J lost 0 bases, and 6 bases stayed unmatched. In DNA form, the CDR3 reads TGCGCCAGCAGCACCCGACAGGGAGTGAACACTGAAGCTTTCTTT. Translated: CASSTRQGVNTEAFF.